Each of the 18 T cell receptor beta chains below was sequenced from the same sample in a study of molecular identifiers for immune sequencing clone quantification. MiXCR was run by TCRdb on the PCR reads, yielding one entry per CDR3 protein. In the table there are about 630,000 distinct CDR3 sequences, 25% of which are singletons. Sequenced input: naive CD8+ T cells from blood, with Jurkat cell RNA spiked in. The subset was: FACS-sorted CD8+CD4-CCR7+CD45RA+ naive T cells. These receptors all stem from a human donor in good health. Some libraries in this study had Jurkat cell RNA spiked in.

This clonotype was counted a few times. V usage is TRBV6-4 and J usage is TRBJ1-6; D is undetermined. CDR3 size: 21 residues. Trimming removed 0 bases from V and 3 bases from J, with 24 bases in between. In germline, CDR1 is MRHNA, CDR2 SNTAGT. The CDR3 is CASSDSSRPPKPGRYNSPLHF. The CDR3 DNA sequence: TGTGCCAGCAGTGACTCGAGTCGACCCCCTAAACCGGGCCGCTATAATTCACCCCTCCACTTT.

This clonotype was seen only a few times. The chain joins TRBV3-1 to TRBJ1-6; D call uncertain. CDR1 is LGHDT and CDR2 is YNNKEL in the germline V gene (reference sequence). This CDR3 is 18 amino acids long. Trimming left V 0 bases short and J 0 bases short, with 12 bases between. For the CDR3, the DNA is TGTGCCAGCAGCCAAGATGAGGCGCAAAGCTCCTATAATTCACCCCTCCACTTT. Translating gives CASSQDEAQSSYNSPLHF.

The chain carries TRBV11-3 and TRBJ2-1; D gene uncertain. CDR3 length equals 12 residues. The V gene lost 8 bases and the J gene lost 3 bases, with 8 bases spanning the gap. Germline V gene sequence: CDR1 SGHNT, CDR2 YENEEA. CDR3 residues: CASSSNYNEQFF. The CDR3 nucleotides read TGTGCCAGCTCCAGTAACTACAATGAGCAGTTCTTC.

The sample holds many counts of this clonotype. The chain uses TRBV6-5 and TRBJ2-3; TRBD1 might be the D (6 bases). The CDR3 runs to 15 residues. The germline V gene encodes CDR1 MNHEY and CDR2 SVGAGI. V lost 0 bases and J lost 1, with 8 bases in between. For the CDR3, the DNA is TGTGCCAGCAGTTACTCCGCAGGGGGCACAGATACGCAGTATTTT. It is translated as CASSYSAGGTDTQYF.

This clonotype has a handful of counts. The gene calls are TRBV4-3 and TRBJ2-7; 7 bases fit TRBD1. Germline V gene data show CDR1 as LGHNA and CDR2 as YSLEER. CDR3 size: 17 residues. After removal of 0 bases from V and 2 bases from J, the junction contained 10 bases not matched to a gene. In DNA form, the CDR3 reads TGCGCCAGCAGCCAAGAGGGGCACCGGGACAGTCCCTACGAGCAGTACTTC. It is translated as CASSQEGHRDSPYEQYF.

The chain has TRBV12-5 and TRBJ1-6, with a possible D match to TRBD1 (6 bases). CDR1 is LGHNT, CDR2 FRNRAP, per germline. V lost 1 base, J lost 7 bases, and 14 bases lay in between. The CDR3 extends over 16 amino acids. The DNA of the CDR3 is TGTGCTAGTGGTTTGGCTGGCAGGGGAGTGAATTCACCCCTCCACTTT. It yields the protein CASGLAGRGVNSPLHF.

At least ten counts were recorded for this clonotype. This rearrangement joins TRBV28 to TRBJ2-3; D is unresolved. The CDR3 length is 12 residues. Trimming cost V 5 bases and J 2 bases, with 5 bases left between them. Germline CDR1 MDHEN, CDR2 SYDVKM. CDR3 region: CASSLITDTQYF. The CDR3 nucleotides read TGTGCCAGCAGTCTGATCACAGATACGCAGTATTTT. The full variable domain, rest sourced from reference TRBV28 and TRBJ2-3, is DVKVTQSSRYLVKRTGEKVFLECVQDMDHENMFWYRQDPGLGLRLIYFSYDVKMKEKGDIPEGYSVSREKKERFSLILESASTNQTSMYLCASSLITDTQYFGPGTRLTVL.

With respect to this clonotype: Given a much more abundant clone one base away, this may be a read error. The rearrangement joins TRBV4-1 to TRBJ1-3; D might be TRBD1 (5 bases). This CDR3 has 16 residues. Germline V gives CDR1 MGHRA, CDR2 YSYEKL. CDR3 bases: TGCGCCAGCCGCCAAGATCAAGGGACCTCTGGAAACACCATATATTTT. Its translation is CASRQDQGTSGNTIYF.

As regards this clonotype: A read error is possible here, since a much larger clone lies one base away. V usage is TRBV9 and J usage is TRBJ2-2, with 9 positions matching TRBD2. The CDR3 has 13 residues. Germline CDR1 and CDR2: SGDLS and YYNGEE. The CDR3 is CASSSGGSGELCF. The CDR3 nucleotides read TGTGCCAGCAGTAGCGGGGGTTCCGGGGAGCTGTGTTTT.

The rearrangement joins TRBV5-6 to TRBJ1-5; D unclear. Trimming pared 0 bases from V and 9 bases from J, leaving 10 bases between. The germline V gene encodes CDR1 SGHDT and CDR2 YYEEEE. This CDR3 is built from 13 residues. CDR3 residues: CASSLVGPPPQHF. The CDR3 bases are TGTGCCAGCAGCTTGGTGGGCCCTCCGCCCCAGCATTTT.

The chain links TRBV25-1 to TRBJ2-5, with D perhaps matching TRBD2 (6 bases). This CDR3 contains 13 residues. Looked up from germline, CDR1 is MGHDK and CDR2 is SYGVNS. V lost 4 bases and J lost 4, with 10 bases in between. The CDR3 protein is CASSGGRRETQYF. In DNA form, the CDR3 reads TGTGCCAGCAGTGGGGGGAGGCGAGAGACCCAGTACTTC.

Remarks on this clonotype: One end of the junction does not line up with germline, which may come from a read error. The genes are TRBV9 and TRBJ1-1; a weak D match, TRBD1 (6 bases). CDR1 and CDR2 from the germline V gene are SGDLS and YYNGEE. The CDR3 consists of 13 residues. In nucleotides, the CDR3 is TGTGCCAGCAGCGCAGAGGGGGACACTGGAGCTTTCTTT. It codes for CASSAEGDTGAFF.

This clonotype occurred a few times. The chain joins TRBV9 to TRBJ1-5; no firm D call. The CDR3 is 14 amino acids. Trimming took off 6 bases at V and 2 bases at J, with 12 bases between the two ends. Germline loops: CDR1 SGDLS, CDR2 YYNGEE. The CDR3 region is CASTPGEGNQPQHF. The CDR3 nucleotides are TGTGCCAGCACCCCCGGGGAAGGCAATCAGCCCCAGCATTTT. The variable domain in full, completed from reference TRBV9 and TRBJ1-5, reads DSGVTQTPKHLITATGQRVTLRCSPRSGDLSVYWYQQSLDQGLQFLIQYYNGEERAKGNILERFSAQQFPDLHSELNLSSLELGDSALYFCASTPGEGNQPQHFGDGTRLSIL.

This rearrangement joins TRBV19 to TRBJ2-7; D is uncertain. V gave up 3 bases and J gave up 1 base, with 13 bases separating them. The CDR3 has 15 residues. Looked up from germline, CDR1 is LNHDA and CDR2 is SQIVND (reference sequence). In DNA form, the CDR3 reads TGTGCCAGTAGTATGGGTAGGCAGCCTTCCTACGAGCAGTACTTC. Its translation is CASSMGRQPSYEQYF.

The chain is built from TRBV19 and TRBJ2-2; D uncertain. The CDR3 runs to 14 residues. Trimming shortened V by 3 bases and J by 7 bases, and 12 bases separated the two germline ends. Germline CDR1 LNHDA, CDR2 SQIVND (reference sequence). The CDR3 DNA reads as TGTGCCAGTAGTATCCTAGGCCCGGTCGGGGAGCTGTTTTTT. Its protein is CASSILGPVGELFF.

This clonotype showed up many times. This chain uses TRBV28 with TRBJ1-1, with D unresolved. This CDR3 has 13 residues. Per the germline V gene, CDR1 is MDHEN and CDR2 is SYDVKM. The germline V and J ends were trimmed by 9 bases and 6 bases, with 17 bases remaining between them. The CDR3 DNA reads TGTGCCAGTCGACGAATTCAGTGGTCTGAAGCTTTCTTT. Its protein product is CASRRIQWSEAFF.

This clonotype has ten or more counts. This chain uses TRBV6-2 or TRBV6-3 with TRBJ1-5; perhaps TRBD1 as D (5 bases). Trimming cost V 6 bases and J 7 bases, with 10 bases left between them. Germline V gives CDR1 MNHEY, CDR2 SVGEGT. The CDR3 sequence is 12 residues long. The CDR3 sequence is CASSDGGQPQHF. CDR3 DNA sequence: TGTGCCAGCAGCGACGGGGGGCAGCCCCAGCATTTT.

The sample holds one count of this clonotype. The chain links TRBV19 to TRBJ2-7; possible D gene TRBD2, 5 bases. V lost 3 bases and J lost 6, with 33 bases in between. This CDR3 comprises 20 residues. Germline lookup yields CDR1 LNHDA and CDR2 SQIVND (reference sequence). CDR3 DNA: TGTGCCAGTAGTATCAATATTGCCCATGGGAGCCGACGTCCTTTAGGCGAGCAGTACTTC. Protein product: CASSINIAHGSRRPLGEQYF.